Given below is one T cell receptor beta chain in context. This specimen includes other DNA sequences encoding the same CDR3. In the original analysis: By means of reference gene primer amplification, nucleated cell counts were estimated. TCRdb's copy holds only in-frame clones and misses some; the assay was immunoSEQ multiplex PCR. V and J calls and clone size are given by that table; D and trimming were obtained from the DNA. The sample consists of around 120,000 clones, 87% of them appearing once. The data were taken from a study of blood T cell repertoires in COVID-19. Turning to the study itself: Some COVID-19 samples were acute and others convalescent; all came from the United States, Italy and Spain. PBMCs, B-cell-depleted T cells, or T cells provided the cDNA or gDNA that made up the material.

The CDR3 sequence is 15 residues long. With V trimmed by 0 bases and J by 2 bases, 3 bases remained unmatched. From germline, CDR1 is SGDLS and CDR2 YYNGEE. The chain recombines TRBV9 with TRBJ2-3; 7 nucleotides align to TRBD2. What was sequenced was peripheral blood. The clonotype was recovered from a woman in her sixties or seventies with acute or convalescent COVID-19. The DNA of the CDR3 is TGTGCCAGCAGCGTAGTGGCGGGGGACACAGATACGCAGTATTTT. Translated: CASSVVAGDTDTQYF. Full variable domain (rest looked up from reference TRBV9 and TRBJ2-3): DSGVTQTPKHLITATGQRVTLRCSPRSGDLSVYWYQQSLDQGLQFLIQYYNGEERAKGNILERFSAQQFPDLHSELNLSSLELGDSALYFCASSVVAGDTDTQYFGPGTRLTVL.